This T cell receptor beta chain was found in a study of Ad26.COV2.S vaccination and SARS-CoV-2 variants. For the study at large: Recipients of Ad26.COV2.S got it intramuscularly, once or twice 56 days apart. Study-wide points: Marked by substantial breadth, spike-specific CD8+ and CD4+ T cell responses were reportedly seen after vaccination. Spike-specific TCR breadth was greater after Ad26.COV2.S than placebo.

The V gene end was trimmed by 4 bases and the J gene end by 0 bases; junction bases not matched to a gene: 8. Germline values: CDR1 SGHNT, CDR2 YYREEE (reference sequence). The CDR3 length is 16 residues. Sequenced by immunoSEQ multiplex PCR; TCRdb stores in-frame clones only, minus some. The sample lists about 500,000 clones; about 89% were seen once. Treatment reported: around 19 received Ad26.COV2.S at low or high dose, single or two shots; about 5 received placebo; per-sample allocation not given. Sampling happened 63 days after the first vaccine or placebo injection. Vaccination employed an Ad26 vector expressing the Wuhan-strain SARS-CoV-2 spike. Details on this clone: The target antigen is unknown.

This clonotype originated in a person between 18 and 59 years old who received the Ad26.COV2.S COVID-19 vaccine or a placebo. The chain is built from TRBV5-4 and TRBJ1-1, with 8 bases identical to TRBD1. The material sequenced was peripheral blood, taken in a trial of Ad26.COV2.S vaccine versus placebo. This CDR3 is CASSIGQGNVNTEAFF. In DNA form, the CDR3 reads TGTGCCAGCAGCATTGGACAGGGTAATGTGAACACTGAAGCTTTCTTT.